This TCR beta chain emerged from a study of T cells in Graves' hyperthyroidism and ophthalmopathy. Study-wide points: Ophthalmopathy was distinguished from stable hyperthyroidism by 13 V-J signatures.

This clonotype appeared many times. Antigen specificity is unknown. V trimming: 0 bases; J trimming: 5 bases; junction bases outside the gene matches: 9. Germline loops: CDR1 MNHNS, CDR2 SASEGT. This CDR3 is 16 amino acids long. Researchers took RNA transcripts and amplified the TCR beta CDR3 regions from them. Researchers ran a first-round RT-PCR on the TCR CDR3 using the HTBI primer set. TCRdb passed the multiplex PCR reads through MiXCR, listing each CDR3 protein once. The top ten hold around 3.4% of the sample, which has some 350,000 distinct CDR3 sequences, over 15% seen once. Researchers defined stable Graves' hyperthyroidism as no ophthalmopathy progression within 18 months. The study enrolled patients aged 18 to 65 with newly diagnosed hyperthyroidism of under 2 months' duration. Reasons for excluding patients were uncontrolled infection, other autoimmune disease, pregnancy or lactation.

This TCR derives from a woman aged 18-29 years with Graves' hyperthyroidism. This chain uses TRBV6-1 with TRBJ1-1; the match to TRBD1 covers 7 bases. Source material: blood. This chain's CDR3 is CASSEALWRGQTEAFF. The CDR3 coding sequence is TGTGCCAGCAGTGAAGCTCTGTGGAGGGGGCAGACTGAAGCTTTCTTT.